Here is one TCR beta chain with its context. Trimming removed 5 bases from V and 8 bases from J, with 12 bases in between. This CDR3 is 12 amino acids long. How the authors handled the data: Quantification of nucleated cells was approximated via reference gene primer amplification. The table came from immunoSEQ multiplex PCR; TCRdb's copy has only in-frame clones and leaves some out. The V and J calls and clone size were taken over from that table, and D and trimming were inferred from the DNA. The sample comprises approximately 140,000 clones, around four fifths of which are singletons, and roughly 2% rests with the top ten. This entry comes from a study of blood T cell repertoires in COVID-19. Across the study: Material from acute and convalescent COVID-19 was sourced from the United States, Italy and Spain. The analysed material was cDNA or gDNA that came from T cells, B-cell-depleted T cells, or PBMCs.

Sequencing was done on a sample of peripheral blood. This sequence was found in a man between 65 and 85 years old with acute or convalescent COVID-19. The rearrangement joins TRBV12-3 or TRBV12-4 to TRBJ1-1; weak D call: TRBD1 (5 bases). The CDR3 spells CASSRSGREAFF. The CDR3 DNA follows: TGTGCCAGCAGTCGATCAGGGAGGGAAGCTTTCTTT.